This TCR beta chain was obtained from a study of blood T cells in healthy people across ages. Each donor had roughly 10 milliliters of peripheral blood drawn. Through a sample-barcoded 5' primer and a J-beta primer mix, a second PCR was run for about 7 to 12 cycles. Unique molecular identifiers of 12 random nucleotides labeled each cDNA. TCRdb ran MiXCR on the 5' RACE reads and lists one entry per CDR3 protein. The table includes 850,000 to 950,000 distinct CDR3 sequences, around 28% detected once. Trimming took 0 bases from V and 1 from J; bases not matched to a gene: 7. The CDR3 totals 16 residues. Germline CDR1 and CDR2: SQVTM and ANQGSEA. This clonotype occurred many times.

This receptor was identified in a woman older than 75 in good health. The chain joins TRBV29-1 to TRBJ2-3; 7 bases match TRBD1. Sequenced input: blood. CDR3 protein: CSVEDGQAKGTDTQYF. The CDR3 nucleotides read TGCAGCGTTGAAGACGGACAGGCCAAGGGCACAGATACGCAGTATTTT.